The source of this T cell receptor (beta chain) is a study of shared clonotypes between healthy human individuals. In the study overall: Researchers assigned three CD4 naive, three CD4 memory, two CD8 naive and one CD8 memory plate to each donor.

Details on this clone: Its specificity is not known.

Naive CD8 cells lacked CD45RO, underwent positive selection for CCR7 and left out terminally differentiated effector memory CD45RA+ cells. The assay was immunoSEQ multiplex PCR, and TCRdb's table has in-frame clones only and misses some. The table records about 2.2 million clones, about 92% of them present only once. Study-level points and caveats: The sole specimen, blood, was sampled, and tissue repertoires likely differ. The sharing of about 5% of naive CD4 clonotypes was seen across a handful of donors.

The clonotype was recovered from a young man in good health. Some clones in this sample may be carry-over from other donors' samples. The specimen was naive CD8+ T cells from PBMCs.

CDR3: CASSQIIGTGHGYTF. The CDR3 DNA follows: TGTGCCAGCAGCCAAATTATCGGGACAGGGCATGGCTACACCTTC. The rearrangement links TRBV14 to TRBJ1-2, with 9 bases that match TRBD1. Per germline, CDR1 SGHDN and CDR2 FVKESK. The CDR3 consists of 15 residues. After removal of 2 bases from V and 6 bases from J, the junction contained 7 bases not matched to a gene.